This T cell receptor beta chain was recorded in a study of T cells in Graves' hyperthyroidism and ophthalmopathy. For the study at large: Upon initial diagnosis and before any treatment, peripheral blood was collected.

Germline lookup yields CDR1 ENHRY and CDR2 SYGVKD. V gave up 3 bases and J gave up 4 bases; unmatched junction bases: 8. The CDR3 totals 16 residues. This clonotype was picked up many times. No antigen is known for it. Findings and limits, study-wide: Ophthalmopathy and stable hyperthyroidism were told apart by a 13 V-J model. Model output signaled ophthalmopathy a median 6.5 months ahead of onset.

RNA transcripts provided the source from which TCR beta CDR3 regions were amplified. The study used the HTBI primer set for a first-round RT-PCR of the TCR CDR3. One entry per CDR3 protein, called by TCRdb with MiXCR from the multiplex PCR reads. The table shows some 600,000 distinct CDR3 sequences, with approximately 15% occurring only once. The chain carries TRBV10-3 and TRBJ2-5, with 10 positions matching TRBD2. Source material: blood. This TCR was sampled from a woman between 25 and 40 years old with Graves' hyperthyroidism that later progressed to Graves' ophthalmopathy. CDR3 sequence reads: CAISEGSSGRTETQYF. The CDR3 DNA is TGTGCCATCAGTGAAGGGTCTAGCGGGAGAACAGAGACCCAGTACTTC.